The clone carrying this T cell receptor (beta chain) has more than one count but fewer than ten. This specimen comes from a study of blood T cell repertoires in COVID-19. Germline V gene lookup returns CDR1 KGHDR and CDR2 SFDVKD. The V and J ends lost 4 bases and 15 bases respectively, with 12 bases between them. The CDR3 totals 11 residues. The assay was immunoSEQ multiplex PCR, and TCRdb's table has in-frame clones only and misses some. This sample has roughly 68,000 clones, with roughly 80% found just once. The receptor was derived from a man older than 75 with active COVID-19. The V and J genes are TRBV24-1 and TRBJ1-5; TRBD1 might be the D (6 bases). The sample comprised peripheral blood. The CDR3 here is CATSEGGDWHF. CDR3 DNA sequence: TGTGCCACCAGTGAAGGGGGAGATTGGCATTTT.